This T cell receptor beta chain is drawn from a study of control samples from healthy donors and cancer patients. Profiled with immunoSEQ multiplex PCR; TCRdb holds only in-frame clones, not every one. The sample gives around 200,000 clones, approximately 92% of which show up once; 1.4% to 1.5% is in the top ten. Germline CDR1 and CDR2: SEHNR and FQNEAQ (reference sequence). The CDR3 contains 17 residues. Trimming pared 2 bases from V and 0 bases from J, leaving 13 bases between. This sequence originates from a man aged 18 to 29 in good health. The V call is TRBV7-9, the J call TRBJ2-2, with a weak D call TRBD1 (6 bases). The sequenced material came from blood. In DNA, the CDR3 is TGTGCCAGCAGCTTAAGAAACCAGGGGACGAACACCGGGGAGCTGTTTTTT. Translation gives CASSLRNQGTNTGELFF.